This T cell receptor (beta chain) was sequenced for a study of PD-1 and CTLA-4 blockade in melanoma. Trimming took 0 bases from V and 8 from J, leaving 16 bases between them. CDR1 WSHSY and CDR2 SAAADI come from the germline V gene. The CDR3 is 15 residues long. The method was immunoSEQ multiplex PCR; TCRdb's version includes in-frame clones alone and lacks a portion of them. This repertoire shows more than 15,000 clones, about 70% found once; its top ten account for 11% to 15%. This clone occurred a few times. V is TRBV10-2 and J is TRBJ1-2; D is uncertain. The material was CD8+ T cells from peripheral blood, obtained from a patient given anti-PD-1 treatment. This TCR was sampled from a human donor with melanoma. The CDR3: CASSESVTDRRGYTF. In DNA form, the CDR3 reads TGCGCCAGCAGTGAGTCAGTGACGGACCGACGAGGCTACACCTTC.